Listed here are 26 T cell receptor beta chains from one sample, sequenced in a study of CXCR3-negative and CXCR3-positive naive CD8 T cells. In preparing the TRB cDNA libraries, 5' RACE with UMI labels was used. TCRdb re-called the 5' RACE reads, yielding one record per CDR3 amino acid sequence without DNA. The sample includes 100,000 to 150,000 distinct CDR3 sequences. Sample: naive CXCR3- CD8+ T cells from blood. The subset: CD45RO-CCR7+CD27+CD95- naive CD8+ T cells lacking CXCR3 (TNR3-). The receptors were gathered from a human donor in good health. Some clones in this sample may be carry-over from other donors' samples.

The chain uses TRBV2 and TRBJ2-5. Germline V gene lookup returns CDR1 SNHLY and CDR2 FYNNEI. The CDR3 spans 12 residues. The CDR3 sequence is CASSELQETQYF.

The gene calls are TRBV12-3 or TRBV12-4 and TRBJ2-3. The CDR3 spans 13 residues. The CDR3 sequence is CASSFEYLDTQYF.

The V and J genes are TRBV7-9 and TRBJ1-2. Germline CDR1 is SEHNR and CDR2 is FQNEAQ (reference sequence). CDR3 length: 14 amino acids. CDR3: CASGVEAGLYGYTF.

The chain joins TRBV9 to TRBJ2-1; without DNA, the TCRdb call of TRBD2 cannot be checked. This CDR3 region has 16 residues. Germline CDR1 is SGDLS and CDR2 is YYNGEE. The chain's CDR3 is CASSLVGLADYNEQFF.

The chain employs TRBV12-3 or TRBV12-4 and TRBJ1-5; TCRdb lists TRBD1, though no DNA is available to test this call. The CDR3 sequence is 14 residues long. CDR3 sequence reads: CASGLLGAGQPQHF.

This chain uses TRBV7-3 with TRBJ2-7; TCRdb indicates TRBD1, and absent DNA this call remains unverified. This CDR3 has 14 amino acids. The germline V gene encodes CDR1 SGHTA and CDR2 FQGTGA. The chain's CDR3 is CASSLLSGPYEQYF.

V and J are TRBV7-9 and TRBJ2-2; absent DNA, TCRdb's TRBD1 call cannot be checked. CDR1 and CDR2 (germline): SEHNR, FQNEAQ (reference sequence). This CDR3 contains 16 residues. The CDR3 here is CASSPDRAANTGELFF.

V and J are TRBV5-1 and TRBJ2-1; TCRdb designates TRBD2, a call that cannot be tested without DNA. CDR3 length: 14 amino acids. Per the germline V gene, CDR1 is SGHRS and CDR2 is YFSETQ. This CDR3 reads CASSFLAGVNEQFF.

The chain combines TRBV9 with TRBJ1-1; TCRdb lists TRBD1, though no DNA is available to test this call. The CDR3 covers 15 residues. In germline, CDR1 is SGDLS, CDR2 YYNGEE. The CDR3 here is CASSGPGEGGPEAFF.

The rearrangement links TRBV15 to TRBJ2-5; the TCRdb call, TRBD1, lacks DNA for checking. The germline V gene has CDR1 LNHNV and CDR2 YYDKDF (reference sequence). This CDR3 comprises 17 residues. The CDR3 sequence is CATSRDSDIGTETTQYF.

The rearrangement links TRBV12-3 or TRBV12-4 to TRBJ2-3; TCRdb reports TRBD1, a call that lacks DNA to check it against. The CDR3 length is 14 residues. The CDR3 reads CASRLGGNTDTQYF.

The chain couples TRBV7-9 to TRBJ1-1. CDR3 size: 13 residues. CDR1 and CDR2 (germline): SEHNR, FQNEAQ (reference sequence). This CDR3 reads CASSFQRDTEAFF. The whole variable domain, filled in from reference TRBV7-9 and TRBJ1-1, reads DTGVSQNPRHKITKRGQNVTFRCDPISEHNRLYWYRQTLGQGPEFLTYFQNEAQLEKSRLLSDRFSAERPKGSFSTLEIQRTEQGDSAMYLCASSFQRDTEAFFGQGTRLTVV.

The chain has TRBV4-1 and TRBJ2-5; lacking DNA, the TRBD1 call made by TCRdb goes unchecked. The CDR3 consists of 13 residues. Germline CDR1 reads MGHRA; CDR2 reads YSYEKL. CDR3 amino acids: CASSRPGGETQYF.

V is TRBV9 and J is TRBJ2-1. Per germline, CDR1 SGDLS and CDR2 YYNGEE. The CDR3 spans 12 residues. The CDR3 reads CASSADSLEQFF. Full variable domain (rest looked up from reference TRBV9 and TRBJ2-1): DSGVTQTPKHLITATGQRVTLRCSPRSGDLSVYWYQQSLDQGLQFLIQYYNGEERAKGNILERFSAQQFPDLHSELNLSSLELGDSALYFCASSADSLEQFFGPGTRLTVL.

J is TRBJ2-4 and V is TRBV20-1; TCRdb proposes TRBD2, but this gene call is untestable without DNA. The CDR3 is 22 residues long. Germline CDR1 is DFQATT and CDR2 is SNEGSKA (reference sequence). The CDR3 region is CSARVLAREGLAGAPLENIQYF.

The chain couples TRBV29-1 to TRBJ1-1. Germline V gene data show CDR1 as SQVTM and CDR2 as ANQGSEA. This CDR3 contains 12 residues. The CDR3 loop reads CSVEGDWGEAFF. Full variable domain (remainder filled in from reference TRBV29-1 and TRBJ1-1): SAVISQKPSRDICQRGTSLTIQCQVDSQVTMMFWYRQQPGQSLTLIATANQGSEATYESGFVIDKFPISRPNLTFSTLTVSNMSPEDSSIYLCSVEGDWGEAFFGQGTRLTVV.

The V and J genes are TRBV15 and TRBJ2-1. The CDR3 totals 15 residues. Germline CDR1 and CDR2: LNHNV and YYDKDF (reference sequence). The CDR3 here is CATSRVTIFGNEQYF.

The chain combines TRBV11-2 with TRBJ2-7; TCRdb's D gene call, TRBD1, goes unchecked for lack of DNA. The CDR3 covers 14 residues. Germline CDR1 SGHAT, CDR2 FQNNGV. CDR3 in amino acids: CASSSDRLSYEQYF.

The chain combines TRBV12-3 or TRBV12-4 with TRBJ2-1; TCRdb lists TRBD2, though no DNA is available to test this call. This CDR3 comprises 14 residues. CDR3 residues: CASSFLQGGNEQFF.

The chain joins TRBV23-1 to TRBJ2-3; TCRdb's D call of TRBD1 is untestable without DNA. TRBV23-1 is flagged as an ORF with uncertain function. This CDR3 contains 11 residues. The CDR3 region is CAQEGSDTQYF.

CDR3 amino acids: CASSLDHGNSYEQYF. This chain connects TRBV5-1 to TRBJ2-7. The CDR3 sequence is 15 residues long. Per the germline V gene, CDR1 is SGHRS and CDR2 is YFSETQ.

The CDR3 here is CASSFGPNTGELFF. The chain couples TRBV12-3 or TRBV12-4 to TRBJ2-2. The length of the CDR3 is 14 residues.

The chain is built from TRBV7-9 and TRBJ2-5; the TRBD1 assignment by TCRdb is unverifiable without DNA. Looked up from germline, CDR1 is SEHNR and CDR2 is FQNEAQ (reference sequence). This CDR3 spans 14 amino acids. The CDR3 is CASSPLDSEETQYF.

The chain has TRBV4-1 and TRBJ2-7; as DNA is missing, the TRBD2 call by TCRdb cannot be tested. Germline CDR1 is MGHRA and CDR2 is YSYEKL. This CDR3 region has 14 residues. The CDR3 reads CASSQRTGVYEQYF.

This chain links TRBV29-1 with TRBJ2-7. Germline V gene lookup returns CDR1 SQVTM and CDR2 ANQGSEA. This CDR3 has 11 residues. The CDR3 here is CSVVVSYEQYF.

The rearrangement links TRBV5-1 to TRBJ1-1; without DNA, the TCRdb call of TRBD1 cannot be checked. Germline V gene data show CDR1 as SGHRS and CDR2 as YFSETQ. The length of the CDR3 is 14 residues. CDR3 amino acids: CASSPGAGITEAFF.